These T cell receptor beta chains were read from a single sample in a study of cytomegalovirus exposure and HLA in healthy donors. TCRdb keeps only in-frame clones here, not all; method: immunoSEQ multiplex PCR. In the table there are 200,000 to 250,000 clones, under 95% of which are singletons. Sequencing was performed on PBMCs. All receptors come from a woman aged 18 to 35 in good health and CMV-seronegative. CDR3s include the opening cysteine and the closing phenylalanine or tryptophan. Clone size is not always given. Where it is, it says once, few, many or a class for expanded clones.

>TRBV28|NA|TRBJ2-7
CASGSSLPWGSEQYF
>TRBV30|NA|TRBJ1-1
CAWSVGMNTEAFF
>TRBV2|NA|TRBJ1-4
CASTGQDGKGWEKLFF
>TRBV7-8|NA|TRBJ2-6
CASSHRGPGANVLTF
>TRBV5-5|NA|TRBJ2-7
CASSRQTGGYEQYF
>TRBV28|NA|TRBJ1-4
CASSPDRVNEKLFF
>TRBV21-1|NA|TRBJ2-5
CASSRGLAGAGPETQYF
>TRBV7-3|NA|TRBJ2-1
CASSLGGRPSIGEQFF
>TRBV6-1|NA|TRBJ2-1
CASSGTSGSFGEQFF
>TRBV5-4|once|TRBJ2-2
CASSEWTSGIGELFF
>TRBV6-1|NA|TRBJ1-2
CASTTQPGQLGGYTF
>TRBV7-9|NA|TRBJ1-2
CAAGSNYGYTF
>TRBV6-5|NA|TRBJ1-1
CASSRLAEAFF
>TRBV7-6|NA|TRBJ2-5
CASNDRAQETQYF
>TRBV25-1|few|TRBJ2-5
CASKAGGAETQYF
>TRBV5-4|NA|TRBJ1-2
CASSLDPGEGYTF
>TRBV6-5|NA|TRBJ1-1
CASSSASGTPNTEAFF
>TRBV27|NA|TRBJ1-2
CASSSYRAGYGYTF
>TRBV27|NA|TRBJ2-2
CASSETSGRAGELFF
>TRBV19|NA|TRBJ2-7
CASSQGYEQYF
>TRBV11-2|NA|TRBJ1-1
CASSLERGQAFF
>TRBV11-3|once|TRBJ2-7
CASSLGLAGYEQYF
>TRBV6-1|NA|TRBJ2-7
CASSERGLAGRPYEQYF
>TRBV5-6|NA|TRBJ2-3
CASSPWTSGRAGDTQYF
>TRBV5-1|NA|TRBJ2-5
CASSLVGQGAQETQYF
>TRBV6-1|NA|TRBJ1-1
CASRPIRGTEAFF
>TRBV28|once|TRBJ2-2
CASRFPGLAGGPELFF
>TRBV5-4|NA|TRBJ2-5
CASSLGEAQETQYF
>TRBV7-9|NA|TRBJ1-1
CASSLWQGILNTEAFF
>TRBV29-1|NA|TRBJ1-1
CSAARLRDGLGNTEAFF
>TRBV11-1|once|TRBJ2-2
CASSLSRVWNTGELFF
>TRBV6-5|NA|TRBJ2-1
CASSYSLAGVNEQFF
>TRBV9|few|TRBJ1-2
CASSVAPGYDYGYTF
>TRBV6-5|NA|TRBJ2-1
CASSLSSGYNEQFF
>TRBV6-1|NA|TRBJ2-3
CASRGLAESDTQYF
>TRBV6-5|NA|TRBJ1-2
CASSYFSGGTYGYTF